A single sample gave rise to the 25 T cell receptor beta chains below, sequenced in a study of cytomegalovirus exposure and HLA in healthy donors (dated by TCRdb to the late 2010s). Libraries came from the immunoSEQ multiplex PCR assay. The multiplex PCR relied on a mix of 60 forward primers for TCR Vbeta segments and 13 reverse primers for TCR Jbeta segments. TCRdb stores this immuneACCESS table with in-frame sequences only. Part of the clones is absent; in the studies checked, under half of the shortfall reflects unresolved V genes, and no reason is known for the rest. This sample comprises 190,000 or so clones, 80% of them detected only once. The biggest ten clones account for under 0.8% of the sample. Input material: PBMCs. The source is a boy between 5 and 17 years old in good health and CMV-seronegative.

The chain joins TRBV5-6 to TRBJ1-2; D ambiguous. Germline V gene data show CDR1 as SGHDT and CDR2 as YYEEEE. Trimming pared 0 bases from V and 4 bases from J, leaving 7 bases between. The CDR3 is 13 amino acids. CDR3 bases: TGTGCCAGCAGCTTGGGGCACCTCTATGGCTACACCTTC. It is translated as CASSLGHLYGYTF.

The V gene is TRBV18, the J gene TRBJ2-3, with 8 bases matching TRBD2. The CDR3 extends over 15 amino acids. Germline values: CDR1 KGHSH, CDR2 LQKENI. The V gene end was trimmed by 4 bases and the J gene end by 1 base; junction bases not matched to a gene: 4. CDR3 in amino acids: CASSLQAGGTDTQYF. The CDR3 nucleotides read TGTGCCAGCTCACTCCAAGCGGGAGGCACAGATACGCAGTATTTT.

This clone was recorded once. V usage is TRBV6-5 and J usage is TRBJ2-3, with D possibly TRBD1 on 5 matching bases. This CDR3 is built from 14 residues. V shed 7 bases and J shed 2 bases, with 13 bases lying between them. In germline, CDR1 is MNHEY, CDR2 SVGAGI. The CDR3 nucleotides are TGTGCCAGCACCTCAGGGATCTTCACAGATACGCAGTATTTT. Protein: CASTSGIFTDTQYF.

A few counts support this clone. At one boundary the junction diverges from the germline segment, which might be a read error. The chain recombines TRBV7-9 with TRBJ2-7; a weak D match, TRBD2 (5 bases). The CDR3 is 18 residues long. Germline values: CDR1 SEHNR, CDR2 FQNEAQ (reference sequence). The CDR3 region is CSSSLALRFGEEAYEQYF. The DNA for the CDR3 is TGTTCCAGCAGCTTAGCGTTACGGTTCGGAGAGGAGGCCTACGAGCAGTACTTC. Filled out from reference TRBV7-9 and TRBJ2-7, the complete variable domain reads DTGVSQNPRHKITKRGQNVTFRCDPISEHNRLYWYRQTLGQGPEFLTYFQNEAQLEKSRLLSDRFSAERPKGSFSTLEIQRTEQGDSAMYLCSSSLALRFGEEAYEQYFGPGTRLTVT.

The V call is TRBV7-3, the J call TRBJ1-3; TRBD1 matches 10 bases. The V gene's germline CDR1 is SGHTA and CDR2 FQGTGA. This CDR3 has 15 residues. V lost 5 bases, J lost 2 bases, and 3 bases stayed unmatched. This CDR3 is CASSEGQGTGNTIYF. DNA for the CDR3: TGTGCCAGCAGCGAGGGACAGGGGACTGGAAACACCATATATTTT.

The chain couples TRBV9 to TRBJ2-3, with TRBD2 identical over 11 bases. This CDR3 spans 16 amino acids. Trimming cost V 3 bases and J 2 bases; bases outside gene matches: 5. Looked up from germline, CDR1 is SGDLS and CDR2 is YYNGEE. CDR3 protein: CASSARLAGSTDTQYF. The CDR3 DNA reads as TGTGCCAGCAGCGCCCGACTAGCGGGGTCCACAGATACGCAGTATTTT.

The rearrangement joins TRBV7-3 to TRBJ2-3; tentatively, D is TRBD2 (5 bases). Trimming cost V 1 base and J 4 bases, with 12 bases left between them. The V gene's germline CDR1 is SGHTA and CDR2 FQGTGA. There are 15 residues in the CDR3. CDR3 region: CASSLRGIDSDTQYF. CDR3 sequence (DNA): TGTGCCAGCAGCTTAAGAGGGATAGATTCAGATACGCAGTATTTT.

This clone has just a few counts. This chain connects TRBV9 to TRBJ2-3, with 8 bases fitting TRBD1. Germline assignment: CDR1 SGDLS and CDR2 YYNGEE. The CDR3 totals 16 residues. Trimming at V came to 4 bases and at J to 1 base, leaving 8 bases not matched to a gene. The CDR3 nucleotides read TGTGCCAGCAGCCCACTCCAGGGGGCTGGCACAGATACGCAGTATTTT. Its translation: CASSPLQGAGTDTQYF.

J is TRBJ1-2 and V is TRBV5-4, with D possibly TRBD1 on 5 matching bases. The germline CDR1 and CDR2 sequences are SGHNT and YYREEE (reference sequence). With 4 bases removed from V and 3 bases from J, the gap between germline ends came to 13 bases. CDR3 length: 14 amino acids. This chain's CDR3 is CASSQGQVHYGYTF. CDR3 coding DNA: TGTGCCAGCAGCCAGGGCCAAGTGCACTATGGCTACACCTTC.

The gene calls are TRBV5-1 and TRBJ2-4; a possible D gene is TRBD1 (6 bases). The CDR3 loop spans 15 amino acids. V gave up 5 bases and J gave up 0 bases, with 12 bases separating them. Germline V gene data show CDR1 as SGHRS and CDR2 as YFSETQ. As DNA, the CDR3 is TGCGCCAGCAGAAAGGACAGTTTAGCCAAAAACATTCAGTACTTC. It codes for CASRKDSLAKNIQYF.

This clone occurred once. Mismatch with germline at one junction end may stem from a read error. The rearrangement links TRBV14 to TRBJ2-3, with D uncertain. Germline assignment: CDR1 SGHDN and CDR2 FVKESK. The CDR3 is 14 residues long. The CDR3 DNA reads as TGTGTCAGCAGCCGAGGCCAACCCACAGATACGCAGTATTTT. This translates into CVSSRGQPTDTQYF.

V is TRBV6-1 and J is TRBJ1-2, with 8 bases fitting TRBD1. The V gene end was trimmed by 7 bases and the J gene end by 8 bases; junction bases not matched to a gene: 9. This CDR3 has 13 residues. In germline, CDR1 is MNHNS, CDR2 SASEGT. The CDR3 spells CASTTRGREGYTF. The CDR3 bases are TGTGCCAGCACAACCAGGGGGCGCGAAGGCTACACCTTC.

V usage is TRBV6-4 and J usage is TRBJ1-6, with 9 bases lining up with TRBD1. Losses at the gene ends were 5 bases for V and 4 bases for J; bases not matched to a gene: 3. This CDR3 region has 15 residues. The germline gives CDR1 MRHNA, CDR2 SNTAGT. The CDR3 loop reads CASSLGQGYNSPLHF. In DNA form, the CDR3 reads TGTGCCAGCAGTTTGGGACAGGGATATAATTCACCCCTCCACTTT.

The V gene is TRBV2, the J gene TRBJ1-5; perhaps TRBD1 as D (5 bases). Trimming removed 3 bases from V and 2 bases from J, with 8 bases in between. There are 14 residues in the CDR3. Looked up from germline, CDR1 is SNHLY and CDR2 is FYNNEI. The CDR3 DNA is TGTGCCAGCAGTGAGGCCAGGGGCAATCAGCCCCAGCATTTT. Protein sequence: CASSEARGNQPQHF.

J is TRBJ2-5 and V is TRBV21-1; the DNA was not compared with TRBD1, the D call given in the table. TRBJ2-7 matches the DNA end more closely, so the J call is doubtful. TRBV21-1 is a pseudogene. This CDR3 region has 16 residues. The CDR3: CASSKRSPGGSYEQYF. The CDR3 region has the DNA TGTGCCAGCAGCAAACGGTCGCCAGGGGGGTCCTACGAGCAGTACTTC.

The rearrangement uses TRBV29-1 and TRBJ2-2; 8 bases match TRBD2. This CDR3 region has 16 residues. Germline CDR1 and CDR2: SQVTM and ANQGSEA. V gave up 3 bases and J gave up 0 bases; unmatched junction bases: 6. The CDR3: CSVDLAGGTNTGELFF. CDR3 bases: TGCAGCGTTGATCTAGCGGGCGGAACGAACACCGGGGAGCTGTTTTTT.

For the CDR3, the DNA is TGTGCCAGCAGCGCCCGGAGGGTGGAGTTCTTC. Translating it yields CASSARRVEFF. The chain combines TRBV13 with TRBJ2-1; TRBD2 might be the D (6 bases). This CDR3 is 11 amino acids long. The V end lost 5 bases, the J end lost 14 bases, and 13 bases lay between the germline ends. Germline V CDR1 and CDR2: PRHDT, FYEKMQ (reference sequence).

This clone was detected only a few times. V is TRBV19 and J is TRBJ1-1; 9 nucleotides align to TRBD1. V shed 2 bases and J 3 bases; nucleotides not matched to a gene: 10. The CDR3 totals 17 residues. Germline-derived CDR1 and CDR2 are LNHDA and SQIVND (reference sequence). For the CDR3, the DNA is TGTGCCAGTAGTATACGGAAAGCGGGACAGGGACACACTGAAGCTTTCTTT. It specifies CASSIRKAGQGHTEAFF. Together with reference TRBV19 and TRBJ1-1, the CDR3 gives the full variable domain: DGGITQSPKYLFRKEGQNVTLSCEQNLNHDAMYWYRQDPGQGLRLIYYSQIVNDFQKGDIAEGYSVSREKKESFPLTVTSAQKNPTAFYLCASSIRKAGQGHTEAFFGQGTRLTVV.

The CDR3 reads CASSPKGGGGEKLFF. CDR3 sequence (DNA): TGTGCCAGCAGCCCCAAAGGGGGGGGCGGTGAAAAACTGTTTTTT. This sequence joins TRBV7-6 and TRBJ1-4; maybe TRBD1 (6 bases). The CDR3 consists of 15 residues. Between the trimmed V and J ends, which lost 5 bases and 7 bases, there was a span of 17 bases. Germline-derived CDR1 and CDR2 are SGHVS and FNYEAQ.

The chain employs TRBV5-6 and TRBJ2-3; the D gene is possibly TRBD2 (6 bases). Trimming removed 1 base at V and 0 bases at J, with 9 bases between. Germline lookup yields CDR1 SGHDT and CDR2 YYEEEE. The CDR3 extends over 15 amino acids. The CDR3 sequence: CASSLISGSTDTQYF. The CDR3 DNA is TGTGCCAGCAGCTTGATAAGCGGGAGCACAGATACGCAGTATTTT.

This chain uses TRBV5-4 with TRBJ2-7; TRBD1 aligns across 7 bases. Looked up from germline, CDR1 is SGHNT and CDR2 is YYREEE (reference sequence). V lost 2 bases and J lost 3; bases outside the gene matches: 8. This CDR3 is built from 15 residues. The chain's CDR3 is CASSFSPGGVYEQYF. In DNA form, the CDR3 reads TGTGCCAGCAGCTTCTCCCCAGGGGGTGTCTACGAGCAGTACTTC.

V is TRBV13 and J is TRBJ1-2; no clear D gene. This CDR3 is built from 15 residues. The V gene's germline CDR1 is PRHDT and CDR2 FYEKMQ (reference sequence). The V end lost 5 bases, the J end lost 1 base, and 14 bases lay between the germline ends. The CDR3 here is CASSHRTDFNYGYTF. The CDR3 DNA reads TGTGCCAGCAGCCACCGGACTGATTTTAACTATGGCTACACCTTC.

The rearrangement joins TRBV4-2 to TRBJ2-5; 7 nucleotides line up with TRBD2. Germline CDR1 is LGHNA and CDR2 is YNFKEQ. Germline trimming cut 3 bases from V and 1 base from J; bases unmatched to any gene: 2. The CDR3 covers 14 residues. CDR3 protein: CASSHLAAQETQYF. DNA for the CDR3: TGTGCCAGCAGCCATCTAGCGGCCCAAGAGACCCAGTACTTC.

This chain joins TRBV29-1 and TRBJ1-2; 7 bases map to TRBD1. The junction had 5 bases not matched to a gene; V was cut back by 0 bases and J by 4 bases. The CDR3 covers 14 residues. CDR1 is SQVTM and CDR2 is ANQGSEA in the germline V gene. CDR3 bases: TGCAGCGTTGAAGACCAACAGGGGATCTATGGCTACACCTTC. It yields the protein CSVEDQQGIYGYTF.

The V gene is TRBV30, the J gene TRBJ1-2, with a weak D call TRBD1 (5 bases). V was clipped by 3 bases and J by 4 bases, with 18 bases between them. Per the germline V gene, CDR1 is GTSNPN and CDR2 is SVGIG (reference sequence). The CDR3 spans 15 residues. CDR3 in DNA: TGTGCCTGGAGCCGCGACCTAGGGGATTCCTATGGCTACACCTTC. It yields the protein CAWSRDLGDSYGYTF.